A selection of T cell receptor beta chains follows, all from one sample in a study of shared clonotypes between healthy human individuals. Produced via immunoSEQ multiplex PCR; TCRdb's table is partial and in-frame only. Of 2 million to 2.5 million clones in the sample, 90% to 96% were seen once. The sequenced sample was naive CD4+ T cells sorted from blood. These receptors all come from a man aged 18 to 35 in good health. The conserved cysteine and the conserved F or W are not part of the CDR3 here.

CDR3 protein: SVDPEQAKETQY; V gene: TRBV29-1; J gene: TRBJ2-5
CDR3 protein: AWRGPTFTGELF; V gene: TRBV30; J gene: TRBJ2-2
CDR3 protein: ASSERGLAGGYEQY; V gene: TRBV6-1; J gene: TRBJ2-7
CDR3 protein: ASSEGTYTGELF; V gene: TRBV25-1; J gene: TRBJ2-2
CDR3 protein: ASSARPSANEKLF; V gene: TRBV2; J gene: TRBJ1-4
CDR3 protein: ASSFGTKHSPLH; V gene: TRBV5-7; J gene: TRBJ1-6
CDR3 protein: ASSPWGSGLVEDLAGGPTDTQY; V gene: TRBV5-1; J gene: TRBJ2-3
CDR3 protein: ASSSGLAGVTDTQY; V gene: TRBV5-4; J gene: TRBJ2-3
CDR3 protein: ASSERARGPNQPQH; V gene: TRBV2; J gene: TRBJ1-5
CDR3 protein: ASSLEVGGEAF; V gene: TRBV5-6; J gene: TRBJ1-1
CDR3 protein: ASSFFRGQNYEQY; V gene: TRBV28; J gene: TRBJ2-7
CDR3 protein: ANNRAGELF; V gene: TRBV6-5; J gene: TRBJ2-2
CDR3 protein: ASRGTKTGQILH; V gene: TRBV28; J gene: TRBJ1-6
CDR3 protein: ASSTMEGPGIYEQY; V gene: TRBV6-6; J gene: TRBJ2-7
CDR3 protein: AISGGSPNTGELF; V gene: TRBV10-3; J gene: TRBJ2-2